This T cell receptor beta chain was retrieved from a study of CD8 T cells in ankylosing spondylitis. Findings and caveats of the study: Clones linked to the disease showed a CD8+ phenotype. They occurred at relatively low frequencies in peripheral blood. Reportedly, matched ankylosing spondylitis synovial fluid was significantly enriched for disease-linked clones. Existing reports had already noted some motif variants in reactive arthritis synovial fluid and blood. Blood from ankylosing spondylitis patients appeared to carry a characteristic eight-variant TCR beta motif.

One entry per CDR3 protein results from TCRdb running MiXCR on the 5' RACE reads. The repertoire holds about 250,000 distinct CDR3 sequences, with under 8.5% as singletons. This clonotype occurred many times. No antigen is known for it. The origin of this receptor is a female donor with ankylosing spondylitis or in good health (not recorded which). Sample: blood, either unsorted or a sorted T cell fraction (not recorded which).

The CDR3 sequence is CSAPLHPRGEQFF. The CDR3 coding sequence is TGCAGTGCCCCTCTCCACCCACGCGGTGAGCAGTTCTTC. The chain couples TRBV20-1 to TRBJ2-1; D is undetermined. Deletions cut 6 bases from V and 9 bases from J, with 18 bases between. Germline V lookup: CDR1 DFQATT, CDR2 SNEGSKA (reference sequence). This CDR3 is built from 13 residues.